The following is a T cell receptor beta chain sequence with its context. The antigen remains unidentified. The source of the sample is a study of T cell responses to AZD1222 COVID-19 vaccine. The study, taken as a whole, reports: Two AZD1222 doses significantly raised spike-specific TCR breadth and depth over controls. Just a handful of AZD1222 recipients tested seropositive at baseline.

Assay: immunoSEQ multiplex PCR; the TCRdb copy retains only in-frame clones and omits some. The table includes 120,000 or so clones, about 88% detected once. V dropped 3 bases and J dropped 0 bases, with 9 bases sitting between them. The CDR3 is made up of 15 amino acids. CDR1 and CDR2 from the germline V gene are LNHDA and SQIVND (reference sequence). The origin of this receptor is an adult in good health. The sample was peripheral blood, taken on day 0 of AZD1222 vaccination. The chain carries TRBV19 and TRBJ1-3; weak D call: TRBD1 (6 bases). The CDR3 nucleotides read TGTGCCAGTAGTATTACCAGGGGCTCTGGAAACACCATATATTTT. Amino acids: CASSITRGSGNTIYF.